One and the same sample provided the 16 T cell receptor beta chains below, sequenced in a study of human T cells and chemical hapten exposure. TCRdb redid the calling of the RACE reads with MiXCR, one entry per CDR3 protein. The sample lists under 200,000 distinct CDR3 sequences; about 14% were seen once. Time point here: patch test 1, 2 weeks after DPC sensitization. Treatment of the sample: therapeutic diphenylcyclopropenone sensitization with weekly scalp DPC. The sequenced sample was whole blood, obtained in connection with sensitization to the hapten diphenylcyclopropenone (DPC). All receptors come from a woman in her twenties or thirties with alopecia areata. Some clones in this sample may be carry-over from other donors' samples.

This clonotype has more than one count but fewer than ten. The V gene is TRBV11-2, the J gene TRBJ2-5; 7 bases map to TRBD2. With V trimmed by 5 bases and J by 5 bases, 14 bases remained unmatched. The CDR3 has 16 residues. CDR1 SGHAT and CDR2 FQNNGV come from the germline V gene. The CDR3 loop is CASSPVHAGAGETQYF. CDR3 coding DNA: TGTGCCAGCAGCCCCGTCCATGCGGGAGCTGGGGAGACCCAGTACTTC.

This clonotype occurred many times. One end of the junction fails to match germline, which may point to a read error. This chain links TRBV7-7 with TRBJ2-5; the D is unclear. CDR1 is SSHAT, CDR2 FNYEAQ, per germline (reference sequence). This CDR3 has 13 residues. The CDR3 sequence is CASSLVAEETQYF. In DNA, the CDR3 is TGTGCTAGCAGCTTAGTCGCTGAAGAGACCCAGTACTTC.

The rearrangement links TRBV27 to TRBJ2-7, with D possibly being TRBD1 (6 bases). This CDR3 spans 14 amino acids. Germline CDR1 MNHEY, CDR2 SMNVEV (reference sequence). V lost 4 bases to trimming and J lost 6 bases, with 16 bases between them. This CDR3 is CASSSYRDDPEQYF. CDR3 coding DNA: TGTGCCAGCAGTTCGTACAGGGATGACCCCGAGCAGTACTTC.

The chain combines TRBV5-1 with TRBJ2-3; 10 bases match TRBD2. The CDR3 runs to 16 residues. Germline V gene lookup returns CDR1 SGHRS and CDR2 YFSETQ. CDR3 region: CASSERGGRGTDTQYF. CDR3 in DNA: TGCGCTAGTTCCGAGCGGGGGGGCCGGGGCACAGATACGCAGTATTTT.

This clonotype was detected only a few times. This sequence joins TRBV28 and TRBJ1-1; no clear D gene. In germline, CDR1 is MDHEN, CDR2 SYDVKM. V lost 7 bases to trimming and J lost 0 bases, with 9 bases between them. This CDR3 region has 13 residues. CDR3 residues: CASKVAVNTEAFF. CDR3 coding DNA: TGTGCCAGCAAGGTGGCAGTGAACACTGAAGCTTTCTTT. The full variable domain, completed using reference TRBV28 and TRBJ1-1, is DVKVTQSSRYLVKRTGEKVFLECVQDMDHENMFWYRQDPGLGLRLIYFSYDVKMKEKGDIPEGYSVSREKKERFSLILESASTNQTSMYLCASKVAVNTEAFFGQGTRLTVV.

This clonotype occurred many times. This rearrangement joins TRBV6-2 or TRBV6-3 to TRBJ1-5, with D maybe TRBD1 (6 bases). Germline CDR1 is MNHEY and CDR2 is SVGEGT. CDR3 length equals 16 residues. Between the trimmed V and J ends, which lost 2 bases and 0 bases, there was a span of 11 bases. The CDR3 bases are TGTGCCAGCAGTTACCTGGGGGCCCGTAGCAATCAGCCCCAGCATTTT. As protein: CASSYLGARSNQPQHF.

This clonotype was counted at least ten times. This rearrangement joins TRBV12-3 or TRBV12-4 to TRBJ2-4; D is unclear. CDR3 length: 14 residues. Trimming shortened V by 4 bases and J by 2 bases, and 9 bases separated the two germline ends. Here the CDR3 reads CASSSRPSKNIQYF. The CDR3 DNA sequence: TGTGCCAGCAGTTCTCGGCCGTCCAAAAACATTCAGTACTTC.

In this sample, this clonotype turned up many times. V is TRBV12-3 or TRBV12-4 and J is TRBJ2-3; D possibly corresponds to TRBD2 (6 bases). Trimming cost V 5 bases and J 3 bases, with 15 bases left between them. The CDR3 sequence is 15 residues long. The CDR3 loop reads CASSPAGRPTDTQYF. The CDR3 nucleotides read TGTGCCAGCAGTCCCGCGGGACGTCCAACAGATACGCAGTATTTT.

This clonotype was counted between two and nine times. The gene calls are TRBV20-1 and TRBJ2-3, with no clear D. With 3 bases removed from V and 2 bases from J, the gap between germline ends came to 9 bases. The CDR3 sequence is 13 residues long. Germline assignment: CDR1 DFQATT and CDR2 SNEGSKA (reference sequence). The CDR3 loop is CSASGIYTDTQYF. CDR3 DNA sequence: TGCAGTGCTAGCGGTATATACACAGATACGCAGTATTTT.

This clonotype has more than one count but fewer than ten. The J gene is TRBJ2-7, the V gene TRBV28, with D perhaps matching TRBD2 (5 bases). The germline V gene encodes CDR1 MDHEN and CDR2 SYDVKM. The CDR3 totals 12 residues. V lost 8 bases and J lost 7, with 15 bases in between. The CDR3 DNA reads TGTGCCAGCCGTAATCAGGCGGGTGAGCAGTACTTC. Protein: CASRNQAGEQYF.

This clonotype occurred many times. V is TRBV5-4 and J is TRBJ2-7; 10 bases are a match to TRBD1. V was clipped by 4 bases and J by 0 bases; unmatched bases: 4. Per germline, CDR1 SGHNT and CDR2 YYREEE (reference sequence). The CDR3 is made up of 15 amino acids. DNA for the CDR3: TGTGCCAGCAGCAAAGACAGGGGGCCCTCCTACGAGCAGTACTTC. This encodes CASSKDRGPSYEQYF. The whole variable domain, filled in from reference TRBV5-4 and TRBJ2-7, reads ETGVTQSPTHLIKTRGQQVTLRCSSQSGHNTVSWYQQALGQGPQFIFQYYREEENGRGNFPPRFSGLQFPNYSSELNVNALELDDSALYLCASSKDRGPSYEQYFGPGTRLTVT.

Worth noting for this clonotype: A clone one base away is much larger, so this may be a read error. In nucleotides, the CDR3 is TGTGCCAGCAGCTTAGGGGACAGCAAAGAGACCCAGTACTTC. This codes for CASSLGDSKETQYF. V gene TRBV7-6 combines with J gene TRBJ2-5, with TRBD1 matching 7 bases. V trimming: 1 base; J trimming: 3 bases; junction bases outside the gene matches: 2. CDR3 length equals 14 residues. CDR1 is SGHVS, CDR2 FNYEAQ, per germline.

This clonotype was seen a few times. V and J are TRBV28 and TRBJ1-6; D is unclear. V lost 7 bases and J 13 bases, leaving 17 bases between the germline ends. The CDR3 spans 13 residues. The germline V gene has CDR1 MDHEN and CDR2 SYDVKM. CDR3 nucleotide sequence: TGTGCCAGCACCGATACTACCCGGGCCCCCCTCCACTTT. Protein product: CASTDTTRAPLHF.

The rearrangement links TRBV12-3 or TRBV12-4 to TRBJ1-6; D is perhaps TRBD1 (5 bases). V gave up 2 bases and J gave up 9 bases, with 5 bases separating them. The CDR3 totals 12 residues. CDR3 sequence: CASSLQGSPLHF. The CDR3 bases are TGTGCCAGCAGTTTACAGGGTTCACCCCTCCACTTT.

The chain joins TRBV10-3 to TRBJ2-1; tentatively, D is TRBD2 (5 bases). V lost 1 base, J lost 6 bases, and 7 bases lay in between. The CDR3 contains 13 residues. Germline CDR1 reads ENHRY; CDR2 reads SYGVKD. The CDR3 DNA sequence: TGTGCCATCAGTGAGTGGAGCGGCAATGAGCAGTTCTTC. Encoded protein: CAISEWSGNEQFF.

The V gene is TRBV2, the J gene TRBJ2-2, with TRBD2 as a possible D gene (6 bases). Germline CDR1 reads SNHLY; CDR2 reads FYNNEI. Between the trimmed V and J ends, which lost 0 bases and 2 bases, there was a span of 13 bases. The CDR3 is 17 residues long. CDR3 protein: CASSEARSSVNTGELFF. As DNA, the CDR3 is TGTGCCAGCAGTGAAGCGCGGTCTAGCGTAAACACCGGGGAGCTGTTTTTT.